Here is one TCR beta chain with its context. This entry belongs to a study of T cell repertoires in aging, cancer and after chemotherapy. Trimming shortened V by 4 bases and J by 4 bases, and 14 bases separated the two germline ends. The CDR3 has 15 residues. Germline CDR1 LNHNV, CDR2 YYDKDF (reference sequence). A mixed TRB-A/B primer pool amplified rearranged TRB by multiplex touch-down PCR. TCRdb processed the multiplex PCR reads anew with MiXCR; each CDR3 protein has one entry. The repertoire holds 10,000 to 15,000 distinct CDR3 sequences, with just over 30% as singletons. Peripheral blood genomic DNA, not sorted cells or RNA, was the template.

The chain carries TRBV15 and TRBJ2-1; the D gene is possibly TRBD1 (6 bases). The sequence derives from a human donor in good health. The donor label of this sample is uncertain. Sequencing was done on a sample of blood. In DNA form, the CDR3 reads TGTGCCACCAGCACCCGGGACACAAGATACAATGAGCAGTTCTTC. Its translation is CATSTRDTRYNEQFF.